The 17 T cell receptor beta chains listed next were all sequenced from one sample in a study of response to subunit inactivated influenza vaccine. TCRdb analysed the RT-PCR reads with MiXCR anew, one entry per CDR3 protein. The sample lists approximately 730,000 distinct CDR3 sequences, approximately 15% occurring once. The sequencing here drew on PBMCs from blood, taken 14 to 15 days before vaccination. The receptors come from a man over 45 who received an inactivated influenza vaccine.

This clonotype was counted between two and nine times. CDR3 residues: CAWVTSGRANTQYF. The CDR3, as DNA: TGTGCCTGGGTCACTAGCGGGAGGGCGAATACGCAGTATTTT. The chain uses TRBV30 and TRBJ2-3; TRBD2 matches at 13 bases. With 5 bases clipped from V and 7 bases from J, the junction kept 6 bases outside the gene matches. The CDR3 has 14 amino acids. Germline V gives CDR1 GTSNPN, CDR2 SVGIG (reference sequence).

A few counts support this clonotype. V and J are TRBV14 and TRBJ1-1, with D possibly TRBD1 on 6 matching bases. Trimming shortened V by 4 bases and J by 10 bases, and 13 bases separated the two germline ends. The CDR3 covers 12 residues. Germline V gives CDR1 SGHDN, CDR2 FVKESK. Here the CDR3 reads CASSPGRRGAFF. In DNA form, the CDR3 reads TGTGCCAGCAGCCCTGGGCGCAGGGGAGCTTTCTTT.

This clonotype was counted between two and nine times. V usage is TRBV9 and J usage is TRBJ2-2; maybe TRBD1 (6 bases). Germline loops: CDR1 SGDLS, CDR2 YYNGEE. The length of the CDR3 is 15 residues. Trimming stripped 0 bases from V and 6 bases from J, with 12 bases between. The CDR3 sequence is CASSVGGPISGELFF. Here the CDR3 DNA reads TGTGCCAGCAGCGTAGGGGGGCCCATCTCCGGGGAGCTGTTTTTT.

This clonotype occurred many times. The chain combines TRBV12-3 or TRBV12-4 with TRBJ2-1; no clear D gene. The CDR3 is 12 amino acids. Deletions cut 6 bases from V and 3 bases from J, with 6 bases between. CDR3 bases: TGTGCCAGCAGCCGGGTCTACAATGAGCAGTTCTTC. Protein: CASSRVYNEQFF.

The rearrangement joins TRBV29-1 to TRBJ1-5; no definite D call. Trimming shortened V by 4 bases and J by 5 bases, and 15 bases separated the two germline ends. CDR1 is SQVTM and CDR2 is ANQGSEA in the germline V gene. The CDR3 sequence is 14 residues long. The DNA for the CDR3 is TGCAGCGTTGCGGAAGGGAGGAGCGATCAGCCCCAGCATTTT. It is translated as CSVAEGRSDQPQHF.

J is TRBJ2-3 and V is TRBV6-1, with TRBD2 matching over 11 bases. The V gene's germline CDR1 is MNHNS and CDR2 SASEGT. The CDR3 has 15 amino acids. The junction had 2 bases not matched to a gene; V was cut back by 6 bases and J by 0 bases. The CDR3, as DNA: TGTGCCAGCAGGCCTAGCGGGGGGAGCACAGATACGCAGTATTTT. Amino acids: CASRPSGGSTDTQYF.

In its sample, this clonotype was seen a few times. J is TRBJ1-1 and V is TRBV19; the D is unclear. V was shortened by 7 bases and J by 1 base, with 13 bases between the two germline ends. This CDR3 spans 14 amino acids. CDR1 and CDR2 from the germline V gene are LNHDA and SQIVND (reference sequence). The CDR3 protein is CASTTEATNTEAFF. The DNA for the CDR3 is TGTGCCAGTACTACAGAGGCAACGAACACTGAAGCTTTCTTT.

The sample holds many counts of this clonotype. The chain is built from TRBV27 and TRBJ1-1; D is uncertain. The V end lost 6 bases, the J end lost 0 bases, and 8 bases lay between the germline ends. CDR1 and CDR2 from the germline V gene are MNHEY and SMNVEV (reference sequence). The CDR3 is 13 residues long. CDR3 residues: CASSMLVNTEAFF. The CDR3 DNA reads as TGTGCCAGCAGCATGCTGGTGAACACTGAAGCTTTCTTT.

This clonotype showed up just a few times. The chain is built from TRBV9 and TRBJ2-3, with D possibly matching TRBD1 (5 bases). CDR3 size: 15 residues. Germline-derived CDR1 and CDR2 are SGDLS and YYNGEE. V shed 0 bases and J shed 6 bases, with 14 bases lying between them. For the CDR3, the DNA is TGTGCCAGCAGCGTAGGCACAGGCCCCACCGATACGCAGTATTTT. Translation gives CASSVGTGPTDTQYF.

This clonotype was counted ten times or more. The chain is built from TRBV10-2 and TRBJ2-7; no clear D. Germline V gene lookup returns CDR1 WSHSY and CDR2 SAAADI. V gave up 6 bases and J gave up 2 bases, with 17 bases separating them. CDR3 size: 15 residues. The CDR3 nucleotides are TGCGCCAGCAGCGAAGACCGATTCACAACCTACGAGCAGTACTTC. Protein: CASSEDRFTTYEQYF.

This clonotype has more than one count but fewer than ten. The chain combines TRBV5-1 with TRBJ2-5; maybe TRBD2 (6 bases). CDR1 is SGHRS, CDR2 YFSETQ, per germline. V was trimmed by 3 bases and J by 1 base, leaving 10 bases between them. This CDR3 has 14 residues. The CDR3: CASSSTRGQETQYF. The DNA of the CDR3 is TGCGCCAGCAGCTCGACTAGAGGCCAAGAGACCCAGTACTTC.

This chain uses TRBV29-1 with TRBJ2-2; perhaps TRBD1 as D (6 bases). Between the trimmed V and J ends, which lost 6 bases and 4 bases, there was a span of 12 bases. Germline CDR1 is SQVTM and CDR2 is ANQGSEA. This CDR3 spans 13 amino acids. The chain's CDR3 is CSVGQTSTGELFF. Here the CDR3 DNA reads TGCAGCGTGGGACAAACCTCCACCGGGGAGCTGTTTTTT.

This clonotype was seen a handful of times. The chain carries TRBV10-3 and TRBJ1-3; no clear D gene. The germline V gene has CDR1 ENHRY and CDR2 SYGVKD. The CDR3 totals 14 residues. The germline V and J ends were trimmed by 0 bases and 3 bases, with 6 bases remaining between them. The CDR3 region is CAISESGGGNTIYF. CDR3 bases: TGTGCCATCAGTGAGTCTGGAGGTGGAAACACCATATATTTT.

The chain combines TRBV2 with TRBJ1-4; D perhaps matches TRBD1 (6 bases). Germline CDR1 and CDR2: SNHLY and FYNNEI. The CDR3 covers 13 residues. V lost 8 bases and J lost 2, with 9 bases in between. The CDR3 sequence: CASGQSTNEKLFF. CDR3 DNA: TGTGCCAGCGGACAGTCGACTAATGAAAAACTGTTTTTT.

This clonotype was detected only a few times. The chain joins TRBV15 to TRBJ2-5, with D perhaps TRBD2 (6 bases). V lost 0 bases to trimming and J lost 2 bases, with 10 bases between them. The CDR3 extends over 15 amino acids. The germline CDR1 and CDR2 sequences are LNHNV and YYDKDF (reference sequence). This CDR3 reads CATSREWGEQETQYF. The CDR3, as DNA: TGTGCCACCAGCAGAGAGTGGGGGGAACAAGAGACCCAGTACTTC.

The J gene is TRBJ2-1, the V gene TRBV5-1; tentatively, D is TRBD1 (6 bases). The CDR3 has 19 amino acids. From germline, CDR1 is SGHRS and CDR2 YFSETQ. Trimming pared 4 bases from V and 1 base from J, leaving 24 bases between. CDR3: CASSAPRGLFGVSYNEQFF. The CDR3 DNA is TGCGCCAGCAGCGCCCCCAGGGGTCTGTTTGGGGTTTCCTACAATGAGCAGTTCTTC.

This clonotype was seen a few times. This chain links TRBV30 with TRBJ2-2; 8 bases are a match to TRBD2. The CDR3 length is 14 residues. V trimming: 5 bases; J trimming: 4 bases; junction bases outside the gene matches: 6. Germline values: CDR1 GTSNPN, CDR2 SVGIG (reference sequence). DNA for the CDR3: TGTGCCTGGGACTCAAGCGGGGGCACCGGGGAGCTGTTTTTT. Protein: CAWDSSGGTGELFF.